This T cell receptor (beta chain) stems from a study of T cells in Graves' hyperthyroidism and ophthalmopathy. Study results and limitations: Among clonotypes expanded in thyroid above 0.001, most were also found in blood.

This clonotype was detected many times. Its antigen is unidentified. The CDR3 sequence is 16 residues long. CDR1 SNHLY and CDR2 FYNNEI come from the germline V gene. V shed 7 bases and J 2 bases; nucleotides not matched to a gene: 13. From RNA transcripts, TCR beta CDR3 regions were amplified. The TCR CDR3 first-round RT-PCR relied on the HTBI primer set. Each CDR3 protein gets one entry after TCRdb re-called the multiplex PCR reads with MiXCR. The profile covers hundreds of thousands of distinct CDR3 sequences, with around 46% appearing a single time and 8.2% taken by the ten largest. The sequence was collected from a woman aged 18-29 years with Graves' hyperthyroidism. Sample: peripheral blood or thyroid tissue (not recorded which). This chain joins TRBV2 and TRBJ2-5; 7 positions agree with TRBD2. The CDR3 reads CASIVGLSGAQETQYF. The DNA for the CDR3 is TGTGCCAGCATCGTAGGGCTCAGCGGGGCGCAAGAGACCCAGTACTTC. Combining the CDR3 with reference TRBV2 and TRBJ2-5 gives the whole variable domain EPEVTQTPSHQVTQMGQEVILRCVPISNHLYFYWYRQILGQKVEFLVSFYNNEISEKSEIFDDQFSVERPDGSNFTLKIRSTKLEDSAMYFCASIVGLSGAQETQYFGPGTRLLVL.